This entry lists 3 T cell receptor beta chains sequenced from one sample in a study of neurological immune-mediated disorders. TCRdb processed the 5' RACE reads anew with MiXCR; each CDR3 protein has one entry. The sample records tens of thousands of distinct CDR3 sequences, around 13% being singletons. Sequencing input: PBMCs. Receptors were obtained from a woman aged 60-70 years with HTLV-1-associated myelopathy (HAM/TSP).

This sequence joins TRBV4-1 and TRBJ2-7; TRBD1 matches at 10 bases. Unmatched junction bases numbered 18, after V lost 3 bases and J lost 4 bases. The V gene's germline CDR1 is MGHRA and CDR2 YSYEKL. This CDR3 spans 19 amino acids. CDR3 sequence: CASSHQVPTGQGFLYEQYF. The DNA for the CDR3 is TGCGCCAGCAGCCACCAAGTCCCTACGGGACAGGGGTTTCTGTACGAGCAGTACTTC.

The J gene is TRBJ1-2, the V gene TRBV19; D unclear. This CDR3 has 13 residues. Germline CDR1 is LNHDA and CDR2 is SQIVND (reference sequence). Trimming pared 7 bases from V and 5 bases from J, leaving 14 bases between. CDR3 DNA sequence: TGTGCCAGTACGCACGACGTTCGATATGGCTACACCTTC. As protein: CASTHDVRYGYTF.

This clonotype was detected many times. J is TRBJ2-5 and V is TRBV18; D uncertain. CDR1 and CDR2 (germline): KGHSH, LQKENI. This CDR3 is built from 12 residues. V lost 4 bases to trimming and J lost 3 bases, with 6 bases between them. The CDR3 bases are TGTGCCAGCTCACTTCTTAAAGAGACCCAGTACTTC. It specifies CASSLLKETQYF. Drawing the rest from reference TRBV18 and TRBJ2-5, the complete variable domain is NAGVMQNPRHLVRRRGQEARLRCSPMKGHSHVYWYRQLPEEGLKFMVYLQKENIIDESGMPKERFSAEFPKEGPSILRIQQVVRGDSAAYFCASSLLKETQYFGPGTRLLVL.